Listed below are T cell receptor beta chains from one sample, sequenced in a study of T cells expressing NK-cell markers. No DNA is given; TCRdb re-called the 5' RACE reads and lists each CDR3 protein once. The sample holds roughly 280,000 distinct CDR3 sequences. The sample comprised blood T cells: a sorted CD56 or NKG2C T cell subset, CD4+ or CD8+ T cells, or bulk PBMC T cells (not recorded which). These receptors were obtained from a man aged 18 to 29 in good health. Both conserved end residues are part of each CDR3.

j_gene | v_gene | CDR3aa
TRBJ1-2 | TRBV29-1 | CSVEWQGAYYGYTF
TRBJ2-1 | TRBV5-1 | CASSGTQTNEQFF
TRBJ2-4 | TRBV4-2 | CASSQDEGSGYIQYF
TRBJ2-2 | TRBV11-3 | CASSFRLARTGELFF
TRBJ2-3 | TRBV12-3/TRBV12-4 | CASSHSLAGTDTQYF
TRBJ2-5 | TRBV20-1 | CSAERAGATGETQYF
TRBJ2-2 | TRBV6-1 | CASSGTSGSYRELFF
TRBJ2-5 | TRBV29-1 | CSVGGGMETQYF
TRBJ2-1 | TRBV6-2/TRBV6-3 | CASSQGLVYNEQFF
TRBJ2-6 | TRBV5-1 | CASSLVEGRPSGANVLTF
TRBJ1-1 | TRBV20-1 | CSASWGAEAFF
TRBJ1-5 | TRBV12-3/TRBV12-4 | CASSLSKGQLNQPQHF
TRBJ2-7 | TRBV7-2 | CASSQRLTVEQYF
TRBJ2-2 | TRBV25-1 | CASRASAANTGELFF
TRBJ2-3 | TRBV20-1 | CSARGRSGRAGDTQYF
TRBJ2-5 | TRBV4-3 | CASSQSGLGLGTQYF
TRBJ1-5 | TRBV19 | CASRPTGPSNQPQHF
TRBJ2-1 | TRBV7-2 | CASSLGTAGVAEQFF
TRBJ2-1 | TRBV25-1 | CASSPAWGQITTHNEQFF
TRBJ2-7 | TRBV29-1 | CSVEVTGIRGEGYEQYF
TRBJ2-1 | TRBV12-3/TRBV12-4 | CASSSGLAQMYNEQFF
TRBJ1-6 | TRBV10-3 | CAVSGILESPLHF
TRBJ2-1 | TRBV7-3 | CASSPGVAGGIKSSYNEQFF
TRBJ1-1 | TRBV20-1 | CSARRGQKNTEAFF
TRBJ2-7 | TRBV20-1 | CSAQGLAGVNEQYF
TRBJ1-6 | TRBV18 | CASSSDGGLSLHF
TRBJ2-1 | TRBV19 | CASQSSGRTYNEQFF
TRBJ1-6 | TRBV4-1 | CASSQEVQGYNSPLHF
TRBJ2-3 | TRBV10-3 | CATAPGASTDTQYF
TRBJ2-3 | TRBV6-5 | CASSYDTPGTDTQYF
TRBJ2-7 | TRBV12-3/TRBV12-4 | CASSLGPGTGIDEQYF
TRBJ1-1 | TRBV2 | CASSDGGSDTEAFF
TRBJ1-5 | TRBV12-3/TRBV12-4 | CASSLAASGLGQPQHF
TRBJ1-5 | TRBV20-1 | CSARDGNQPQHF
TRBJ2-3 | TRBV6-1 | CASIPGQWADTQYF
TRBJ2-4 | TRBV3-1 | CASSQGRGLAKNIQYF
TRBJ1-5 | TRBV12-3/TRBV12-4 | CASSLVEGGQSNQPQHF
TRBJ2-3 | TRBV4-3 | CASSQDIPGISTDTQYF
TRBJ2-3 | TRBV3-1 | CASSQPGTDTQYF
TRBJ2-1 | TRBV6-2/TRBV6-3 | CASSYSKMSEQFF
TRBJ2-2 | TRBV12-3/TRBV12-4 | CASHRSGGNSGELFF
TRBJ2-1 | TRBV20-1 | CRVGLAGSEQFF
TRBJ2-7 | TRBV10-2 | CASRVPGHGVKGASPYEQYF
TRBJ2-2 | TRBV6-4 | CASKRDGMVNTGELFF
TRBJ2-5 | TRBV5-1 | CASSLAGVGDFLQETQYF
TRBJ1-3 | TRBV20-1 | CSAPQGYSGNTIYF
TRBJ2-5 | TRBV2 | CASSSGLYQETQYF
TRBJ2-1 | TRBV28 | CASSLGTSTHEQFF
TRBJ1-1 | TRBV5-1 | CASKGQGGFVDTEAFF
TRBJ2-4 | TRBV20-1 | CSAPHRGQAAKNIQYF
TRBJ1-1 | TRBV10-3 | CAIANPGGTEAFF
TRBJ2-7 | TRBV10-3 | CAISEGRGVISRQYF
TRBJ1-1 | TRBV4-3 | CASSQDWTGRDEAFF
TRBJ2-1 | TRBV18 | CASSQQTLAGGKGNEQFF
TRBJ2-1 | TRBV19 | CASKRASVQREQFF